The 12 T cell receptor beta chains given below trace back to one sample, sequenced in a study of blood T cell repertoires in COVID-19. The method was immunoSEQ multiplex PCR; TCRdb's version includes in-frame clones alone and lacks a portion of them. The repertoire holds 150,000 to 200,000 clones, about 81% seen once, with around a fifth in the top ten. Source material: peripheral blood. The receptor set was obtained from a woman aged 80 or over with acute or convalescent COVID-19.

V gene TRBV4-1 combines with J gene TRBJ1-1, with 7 positions matching TRBD1. This CDR3 contains 15 residues. J gave up 3 bases and V 2 bases, and 6 bases lay outside the gene matches. Looked up from germline, CDR1 is MGHRA and CDR2 is YSYEKL. The DNA for the CDR3 is TGCGCCAGCAGCCAAATGACAGGGTTGCACACTGAAGCTTTCTTT. It is translated as CASSQMTGLHTEAFF.

The chain combines TRBV7-2 with TRBJ1-5, with D possibly matching TRBD1 (6 bases). The length of the CDR3 is 13 residues. Per germline, CDR1 SGHTA and CDR2 FQGNSA. V lost 1 base to trimming and J lost 6 bases, with 7 bases between them. This CDR3 is CASSLGDIQPQHF. The CDR3 coding sequence is TGTGCCAGCAGCTTAGGGGACATTCAGCCCCAGCATTTT. The full variable domain, with the rest looked up from reference TRBV7-2 and TRBJ1-5, is GAGVSQSPSNKVTEKGKDVELRCDPISGHTALYWYRQSLGQGLEFLIYFQGNSAPDKSGLPSDRFSAERTGGSVSTLTIQRTQQEDSAVYLCASSLGDIQPQHFGDGTRLSIL.

This chain joins TRBV7-2 and TRBJ2-7; D is unresolved. The CDR3 consists of 12 residues. Germline loops: CDR1 SGHTA, CDR2 FQGNSA. V was clipped by 0 bases and J by 7 bases, with 7 bases between them. CDR3 DNA: TGTGCCAGCAGCTTAGCCGTCAGGGAGCAGTACTTC. Its protein product is CASSLAVREQYF.

This clone has a handful of counts. The chain employs TRBV19 and TRBJ1-6, with 8 bases lining up with TRBD1. The germline V gene encodes CDR1 LNHDA and CDR2 SQIVND (reference sequence). V lost 5 bases and J lost 9; bases outside the gene matches: 9. This CDR3 has 15 amino acids. The CDR3 region is CASSVQTGDGSPLHF. The CDR3 DNA follows: TGTGCCAGTAGTGTTCAGACAGGGGACGGTTCACCCCTCCACTTT.

The chain uses TRBV2 and TRBJ1-1; D is ambiguous. The germline gives CDR1 SNHLY, CDR2 FYNNEI. The CDR3 consists of 13 residues. The ends were cut back, 6 bases at V and 0 bases at J, with 8 bases in the middle. Written as DNA, the CDR3 is TGTGCCAGCAGAGCCGACATGAACACTGAAGCTTTCTTT. This gives the protein CASRADMNTEAFF.

The genes are TRBV7-8 and TRBJ2-5; TRBD1 aligns across 8 bases. This CDR3 is built from 18 residues. The V gene end was trimmed by 2 bases and the J gene end by 0 bases; junction bases not matched to a gene: 11. Germline CDR1 SGHVS, CDR2 FQNEAQ. Here the CDR3 reads CASSLNRGSLLDQETQYF. The CDR3 DNA sequence: TGTGCCAGCAGCTTAAACAGGGGGTCCCTCCTGGACCAAGAGACCCAGTACTTC.

The chain employs TRBV4-1 and TRBJ2-3; 15 positions match TRBD2. The ends lost 0 bases at V and 7 bases at J; junction bases unmatched: 14. The CDR3 loop spans 20 amino acids. Germline assignment: CDR1 MGHRA and CDR2 YSYEKL. The CDR3, as DNA: TGCGCCAGCAGCCAAGAGGATTTGTCCGGGACTAGCGGGAGGACATATACGCAGTATTTT. This encodes CASSQEDLSGTSGRTYTQYF.

This clone was picked up a small number of times. The rearrangement links TRBV14 to TRBJ1-2, with D perhaps matching TRBD1 (6 bases). The germline V gene has CDR1 SGHDN and CDR2 FVKESK. The V gene lost 4 bases and the J gene lost 3 bases, with 12 bases spanning the gap. The CDR3 has 14 residues. DNA of the CDR3: TGTGCCAGCAGCCTGTTCAGGGGAGACTATGGCTACACCTTC. This codes for CASSLFRGDYGYTF.

This chain links TRBV28 with TRBJ2-7; 8 bases match TRBD2. The CDR3 spans 17 residues. Germline CDR1 MDHEN, CDR2 SYDVKM. The V gene end was trimmed by 7 bases and the J gene end by 6 bases; junction bases not matched to a gene: 20. In DNA form, the CDR3 reads TGTGCCAGCAAAAAAAGACAAACCGGGACTAGGACCCGCGAGCAGTACTTC. Translation: CASKKRQTGTRTREQYF.

The rearrangement uses TRBV27 and TRBJ2-7; tentative D call: TRBD1 (6 bases). Deletions cut 6 bases from V and 4 bases from J, with 16 bases between. This CDR3 has 14 residues. Germline V gives CDR1 MNHEY, CDR2 SMNVEV (reference sequence). CDR3 residues: CASSKKDRFYEQYF. The CDR3 bases are TGTGCCAGCAGCAAAAAGGACAGATTTTACGAGCAGTACTTC.

There are a few counts of this clone. CDR3 nucleotides: TGTGCCAGCAGGGGAGGTCCTTTTGAAAAACTGTTTTTT. Amino acids: CASRGGPFEKLFF. The rearrangement links TRBV28 to TRBJ1-4; D is unresolved. The CDR3 is made up of 13 amino acids. CDR1 and CDR2 (germline): MDHEN, SYDVKM. The ends were cut back, 6 bases at V and 7 bases at J, with 12 bases in the middle.

Points on this clone: The germline gene is not matched at one end of the junction; a read error may be the cause. The chain links TRBV6-6 to TRBJ2-3, with 13 nucleotides matching TRBD2. The CDR3 consists of 12 residues. From germline, CDR1 is MNHNY and CDR2 SVGAGI (reference sequence). CDR3 protein: CASSYVGTSGMF. In nucleotides, the CDR3 is TGTGCCAGCAGTTACGTCGGGACTAGCGGGATGTTT.